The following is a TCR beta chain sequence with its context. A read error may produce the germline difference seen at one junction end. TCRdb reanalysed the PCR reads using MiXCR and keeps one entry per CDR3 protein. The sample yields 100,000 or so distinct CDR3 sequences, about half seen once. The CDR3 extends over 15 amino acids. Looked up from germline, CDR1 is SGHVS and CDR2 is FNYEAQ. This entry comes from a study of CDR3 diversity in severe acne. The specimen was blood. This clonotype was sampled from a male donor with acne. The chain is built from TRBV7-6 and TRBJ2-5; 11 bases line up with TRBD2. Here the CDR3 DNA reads TGTGCCAGCAACTTAAGACTAGCGGGAAGCGAGACCCAGTACTTC. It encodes CASNLRLAGSETQYF. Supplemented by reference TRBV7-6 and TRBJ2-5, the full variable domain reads GAGVSQSPRYKVTKRGQDVALRCDPISGHVSLYWYRQALGQGPEFLTYFNYEAQQDKSGLPNDRFSAERPEGSISTLTIQRTEQRDSAMYRCASNLRLAGSETQYFGPGTRLLVL.